This T cell receptor beta chain was captured in a study of cytomegalovirus exposure and HLA in healthy donors. The PCR contained 60 Vbeta and 13 Jbeta primers. Method: immunoSEQ multiplex PCR; TCRdb's copy keeps in-frame clones and lacks some. The sample has roughly 110,000 clones, about 75% seen once. Germline CDR1 and CDR2: SNHLY and FYNNEI. CDR3 length equals 13 residues. The sequenced sample was PBMCs. This chain joins TRBV2 and TRBJ2-7; 11 bases align to TRBD1. The source of this sequence is a woman aged 40 to 50 in good health and CMV-seropositive. The CDR3 sequence is CALRDRGFYEQYF. The CDR3 nucleotides are TGTGCTCTCAGGGACAGGGGGTTCTACGAGCAGTACTTC.